This passage covers 32 T cell receptor beta chains from one sample sequenced in a study of PD-L1 blockade in urothelial cancer. The protocol was immunoSEQ multiplex PCR, while the TCRdb copy is restricted to in-frame clones and leaves out a portion. The sample records tens of thousands of clones, roughly 82% being singletons. The sample was PBMCs, taken around atezolizumab (anti-PD-L1) treatment. The receptors were sampled from a man in his 70s with urothelial cancer.

J is TRBJ2-5 and V is TRBV7-8; D perhaps matches TRBD1 (5 bases). V lost 4 bases and J 4 bases, leaving 10 bases between the germline ends. CDR3 length: 13 amino acids. Germline V gene data show CDR1 as SGHVS and CDR2 as FQNEAQ. DNA for the CDR3: TGTGCCAGCAGCTCTTGGGGCCCAGAGACCCAGTACTTC. Translated: CASSSWGPETQYF.

The rearrangement links TRBV6-1 to TRBJ2-2, with D uncertain. CDR3 length equals 15 residues. The germline V gene has CDR1 MNHNS and CDR2 SASEGT. V was shortened by 1 base and J by 1 base, with 7 bases between the two germline ends. CDR3 sequence reads: CASSEDRVNTGELFF. CDR3 nucleotides: TGTGCCAGCAGTGAAGATCGGGTGAACACCGGGGAGCTGTTTTTT.

The chain's CDR3 is CASSWKDRVGEKLFF. The CDR3 DNA follows: TGTGCCAGCAGCTGGAAGGACAGGGTGGGAGAAAAACTGTTTTTT. This rearrangement joins TRBV27 to TRBJ1-4, with 8 positions matching TRBD1. V was pared by 6 bases and J by 8 bases, with 11 bases of the junction left unmatched. CDR1 is MNHEY, CDR2 SMNVEV, per germline (reference sequence). The CDR3 is 15 residues long.

This chain connects TRBV5-1 to TRBJ2-5, with D maybe TRBD2 (5 bases). CDR1 SGHRS and CDR2 YFSETQ come from the germline V gene. This CDR3 is 14 amino acids long. V was pared by 1 base and J by 5 bases, with 12 bases between. CDR3 in DNA: TGCGCCAGCAGCTTGATACCGGGATCGGAGACCCAGTACTTC. It is translated as CASSLIPGSETQYF.

The chain combines TRBV7-3 with TRBJ2-3; 9 positions match TRBD1. Germline trimming cut 1 base from V and 4 bases from J; bases unmatched to any gene: 9. CDR3 length equals 17 residues. Germline assignment: CDR1 SGHTA and CDR2 FQGTGA. The CDR3: CASSLNRDREGSDTQYF. The CDR3 DNA sequence: TGTGCCAGCAGCTTAAACCGGGACAGGGAAGGGTCAGATACGCAGTATTTT. The full variable domain, its missing parts supplied by reference TRBV7-3 and TRBJ2-3, is GAGVSQTPSNKVTEKGKYVELRCDPISGHTALYWYRQSLGQGPEFLIYFQGTGAADDSGLPNDRFFAVRPEGSVSTLKIQRTERGDSAVYLCASSLNRDREGSDTQYFGPGTRLTVL.

The rearrangement links TRBV30 to TRBJ1-2, with D perhaps TRBD1 (5 bases). Germline V gene sequence: CDR1 GTSNPN, CDR2 SVGIG (reference sequence). Trimming cost V 3 bases and J 8 bases, with 10 bases left between them. The CDR3 spans 11 residues. The DNA for the CDR3 is TGTGCCTGGAGGCAGGGCCTAGGCTACACCTTC. Translation gives CAWRQGLGYTF.

Only one count was recorded for this clone. V gene TRBV28 combines with J gene TRBJ1-5; D is unclear. With 5 bases removed from V and 0 bases from J, the gap between germline ends came to 5 bases. Germline CDR1 reads MDHEN; CDR2 reads SYDVKM. The CDR3 consists of 13 residues. The CDR3 coding sequence is TGTGCCAGCAGTCCAATTAGCAATCAGCCCCAGCATTTT. Protein: CASSPISNQPQHF.

The gene calls are TRBV4-2 and TRBJ1-3, with D hard to call. Germline values: CDR1 LGHNA, CDR2 YNFKEQ. The CDR3 has 15 amino acids. V was pared by 2 bases and J by 1 base, with 9 bases between. CDR3 sequence reads: CASSQPDSSGNTIYF. CDR3 sequence (DNA): TGTGCCAGCAGCCAACCAGACTCTTCTGGAAACACCATATATTTT.

The V gene is TRBV27, the J gene TRBJ2-1, with D perhaps TRBD1 (6 bases). This CDR3 region has 17 residues. V lost 3 bases to trimming and J lost 7 bases, with 22 bases between them. Germline lookup yields CDR1 MNHEY and CDR2 SMNVEV (reference sequence). This chain's CDR3 is CASSLVSTGNWGNEQFF. The DNA of the CDR3 is TGTGCCAGCAGTTTGGTCTCCACAGGGAACTGGGGGAATGAGCAGTTCTTC.

V is TRBV6-1 and J is TRBJ2-5; perhaps TRBD2 as D (5 bases). The germline V gene encodes CDR1 MNHNS and CDR2 SASEGT. V dropped 3 bases and J dropped 5 bases, with 16 bases sitting between them. There are 15 residues in the CDR3. The CDR3 DNA reads TGTGCCAGCAGTGAGTTCCAGGACGGCGGGGAGACCCAGTACTTC. Amino acids: CASSEFQDGGETQYF.

V usage is TRBV4-1 and J usage is TRBJ2-3; a possible D gene is TRBD1 (7 bases). The CDR3 has 15 residues. The V gene's germline CDR1 is MGHRA and CDR2 YSYEKL. Trimming left V 3 bases short and J 0 bases short, with 10 bases between. CDR3 loop: CASSHAGQSTDTQYF. The CDR3 DNA is TGCGCCAGCAGCCACGCGGGACAGAGCACAGATACGCAGTATTTT.

This clone occurred a few times. The gene calls are TRBV5-1 and TRBJ1-5; TRBD1 might be the D (6 bases). Germline V gene sequence: CDR1 SGHRS, CDR2 YFSETQ. The V and J ends lost 0 bases and 4 bases respectively, with 11 bases between them. The CDR3 runs to 15 residues. CDR3 nucleotide sequence: TGCGCCAGCAGCTTGGGGGGGGGCAGGAATCAGCCCCAGCATTTT. Residues: CASSLGGGRNQPQHF.

This chain joins TRBV7-3 and TRBJ2-6; no clear D. The CDR3 is 14 residues long. From germline, CDR1 is SGHTA and CDR2 FQGTGA. V lost 6 bases to trimming and J lost 4 bases, with 10 bases between them. The CDR3, as DNA: TGTGCCAGCAGGCCCACGGTGGGGGCCAACGTCCTGACTTTC. It codes for CASRPTVGANVLTF.

DNA of the CDR3: TGTGCCAGTAGTATACAAAGCGGGTATGAGCAGTTCTTC. Translating it yields CASSIQSGYEQFF. This chain links TRBV19 with TRBJ2-1, with TRBD2 as a possible D gene (6 bases). Germline V gives CDR1 LNHDA, CDR2 SQIVND (reference sequence). The length of the CDR3 is 13 residues. V dropped 2 bases and J dropped 8 bases, with 10 bases sitting between them.

The chain is built from TRBV11-3 and TRBJ2-7; tentative D call: TRBD2 (5 bases). The CDR3 length is 15 residues. Trimming took off 0 bases at V and 2 bases at J, with 11 bases between the two ends. Germline lookup yields CDR1 SGHNT and CDR2 YENEEA. For the CDR3, the DNA is TGTGCCAGCAGCTTAGAGGAGCGGAGTCCCTACGAGCAGTACTTC. It is translated as CASSLEERSPYEQYF.

This chain links TRBV7-2 with TRBJ2-2, with D possibly TRBD2 on 5 matching bases. Between the trimmed V and J ends, which lost 1 base and 4 bases, there was a span of 13 bases. Germline V gene lookup returns CDR1 SGHTA and CDR2 FQGNSA. The CDR3 is 16 amino acids. The CDR3 bases are TGTGCCAGCAGCTTAGTAGGGCGGGCGGGCACCGGGGAGCTGTTTTTT. It codes for CASSLVGRAGTGELFF.

The rearrangement uses TRBV11-1 and TRBJ2-5, with 8 bases identical to TRBD2. Germline V gene lookup returns CDR1 SGHAT and CDR2 FQDESV (reference sequence). Trimming removed 0 bases from V and 4 bases from J; junction bases left unmatched: 4. The CDR3 sequence is 15 residues long. CDR3 amino acids: CASSLASGKLETQYF. CDR3 nucleotides: TGTGCCAGCAGCTTAGCTAGCGGGAAGCTAGAGACCCAGTACTTC.

This sequence joins TRBV25-1 and TRBJ1-1; 10 nucleotides line up with TRBD1. Losses at the gene ends were 4 bases for V and 7 bases for J; bases not matched to a gene: 6. The V gene's germline CDR1 is MGHDK and CDR2 SYGVNS. The CDR3 runs to 14 residues. The CDR3 reads CASSGQGAKIEAFF. Here the CDR3 DNA reads TGTGCCAGCAGTGGACAGGGGGCGAAAATTGAAGCTTTCTTT.

This sequence joins TRBV18 and TRBJ2-5, with a possible D match to TRBD2 (6 bases). Between the trimmed V and J ends, which lost 1 base and 9 bases, there was a span of 9 bases. In germline, CDR1 is KGHSH, CDR2 LQKENI. This CDR3 is 12 amino acids long. CDR3: CASSPREEAQYF. DNA of the CDR3: TGTGCCAGCTCACCACGGGAGGAGGCCCAGTACTTC.

This clone was recorded once. V usage is TRBV5-5 and J usage is TRBJ2-7, with D perhaps matching TRBD2 (6 bases). The CDR3 sequence is 16 residues long. Deletions cut 0 bases from V and 0 bases from J, with 13 bases between. Germline V CDR1 and CDR2: SGHKS, YYEKEE (reference sequence). The CDR3 DNA sequence: TGTGCCAGCAGCTTGGTCGGGGGTGAGAGCTCCTACGAGCAGTACTTC. Translation: CASSLVGGESSYEQYF.

The chain links TRBV15 to TRBJ1-1; tentative D call: TRBD1 (5 bases). The germline V gene has CDR1 LNHNV and CDR2 YYDKDF (reference sequence). The CDR3 spans 14 residues. Trimming stripped 0 bases from V and 7 bases from J, with 12 bases between. CDR3 sequence: CATSRDRGAGEAFF. CDR3 DNA: TGTGCCACCAGCAGAGATCGCGGGGCTGGTGAAGCTTTCTTT.

The rearrangement joins TRBV2 to TRBJ1-6; D is ambiguous. This CDR3 comprises 14 residues. V lost 4 bases and J lost 5, with 9 bases in between. In germline, CDR1 is SNHLY, CDR2 FYNNEI. This chain's CDR3 is CASSGDTHNSPLHF. The CDR3 coding sequence is TGTGCCAGCAGTGGAGACACCCATAATTCACCCCTCCACTTT.

The rearrangement joins TRBV11-2 to TRBJ1-4; maybe TRBD1 (6 bases). Germline V CDR1 and CDR2: SGHAT, FQNNGV. The CDR3 contains 14 residues. V lost 5 bases and J 3 bases, leaving 10 bases between the germline ends. This chain's CDR3 is CASSLQGSNEKLFF. Here the CDR3 DNA reads TGTGCCAGCAGCCTCCAGGGGTCTAATGAAAAACTGTTTTTT.

This clone was observed a single time. The genes are TRBV5-4 and TRBJ2-6; TRBD1 is a possible D gene (6 bases). With 0 bases removed from V and 5 bases from J, the gap between germline ends came to 6 bases. This CDR3 has 14 residues. Germline V gives CDR1 SGHNT, CDR2 YYREEE (reference sequence). CDR3 sequence (DNA): TGTGCCAGCAGCTTGGGGGACAGGGCCAACGTCCTGACTTTC. Translated: CASSLGDRANVLTF.

The chain recombines TRBV6-6 with TRBJ2-2; 9 positions agree with TRBD2. The CDR3 spans 15 residues. Trimming at V came to 0 bases and at J to 6 bases, leaving 2 bases not matched to a gene. The germline V gene has CDR1 MNHNY and CDR2 SVGAGI (reference sequence). The CDR3 region is CASSYSAGGAGELFF. In DNA, the CDR3 is TGTGCCAGCAGTTACTCAGCGGGGGGAGCCGGGGAGCTGTTTTTT.

This clone showed up just once. The chain joins TRBV30 to TRBJ1-3; a weak D match, TRBD1 (5 bases). Trimming pared 1 base from V and 4 bases from J, leaving 11 bases between. There are 14 residues in the CDR3. Germline V gene sequence: CDR1 GTSNPN, CDR2 SVGIG (reference sequence). Here the CDR3 DNA reads TGTGCCTGGAGTGGGGGGGAACTCGGAAACACCATATATTTT. Translation gives CAWSGGELGNTIYF.

This clone was counted at least ten times. The chain uses TRBV27 and TRBJ1-3; D is perhaps TRBD1 (5 bases). The CDR3 has 14 residues. The V and J ends lost 5 bases and 8 bases respectively, with 16 bases between them. Germline loops: CDR1 MNHEY, CDR2 SMNVEV (reference sequence). The CDR3 is CASSAGGGGHTIYF. The CDR3 nucleotides are TGTGCCAGCAGTGCCGGTGGCGGGGGACACACCATATATTTT.

The J gene is TRBJ2-7, the V gene TRBV5-4; TRBD2 aligns across 9 bases. Germline trimming cut 3 bases from V and 5 bases from J; bases unmatched to any gene: 12. The CDR3 is made up of 16 amino acids. Germline V gene sequence: CDR1 SGHNT, CDR2 YYREEE (reference sequence). The CDR3 region has the DNA TGTGCCAGCAGCTCTTCAAATAGCGGGAGAGGGGACGAGCAGTACTTC. Amino acids: CASSSSNSGRGDEQYF.

This sequence joins TRBV11-2 and TRBJ2-1; the D is unclear. V lost 5 bases to trimming and J lost 4 bases, with 6 bases between them. The CDR3 totals 12 residues. Germline V lookup: CDR1 SGHAT, CDR2 FQNNGV. CDR3 amino acids: CASSPGYNEQFF. The CDR3 DNA reads TGTGCCAGCAGCCCCGGTTACAATGAGCAGTTCTTC.

The chain is built from TRBV29-1 and TRBJ1-2; TRBD1 matches at 8 bases. The CDR3 totals 11 residues. Germline V gene data show CDR1 as SQVTM and CDR2 as ANQGSEA. The V gene end was trimmed by 7 bases and the J gene end by 5 bases; junction bases not matched to a gene: 3. CDR3 in amino acids: CSGRTGYGYTF. DNA for the CDR3: TGCAGCGGCCGGACAGGGTATGGCTACACCTTC.

V is TRBV19 and J is TRBJ1-5; 12 positions match TRBD1. CDR3 length: 17 residues. Germline V gene lookup returns CDR1 LNHDA and CDR2 SQIVND (reference sequence). J was trimmed by 5 bases and V by 5 bases; bases with no gene match: 10. CDR3 sequence: CASSPGQGAGMDQPQHF. DNA of the CDR3: TGTGCCAGTAGTCCGGGACAGGGGGCAGGTATGGATCAGCCCCAGCATTTT.

The genes are TRBV19 and TRBJ1-1, with 8 bases that match TRBD1. With V trimmed by 5 bases and J by 3 bases, 5 bases remained unmatched. This CDR3 contains 14 residues. Germline CDR1 is LNHDA and CDR2 is SQIVND (reference sequence). CDR3 loop: CASSAGQGDTEAFF. The CDR3 nucleotides read TGTGCCAGTAGTGCCGGACAGGGAGACACTGAAGCTTTCTTT.